What follows describes a single TCR beta chain. Its antigen is undetermined. This record comes from a study of blood T cells in healthy people across ages. On the study more broadly: For every two T cells, template switching captured about one barcoded beta molecule. Study conclusions and caveats: Per million T cells, TCR beta diversity dropped roughly linearly as age increased.

The CDR3 spans 14 residues. The trim removed 6 bases at V and 7 bases at J, leaving 7 bases unmatched. Germline values: CDR1 KGHSH, CDR2 LQKENI. Using a J-beta primer mix together with a sample-barcoded 5' primer, a second PCR was run for roughly 6 to 12 cycles. TCRdb processed the 5' RACE reads anew with MiXCR; each CDR3 protein has one entry. Seen here are 1 million or so distinct CDR3 sequences, less than 50% observed once, and the top ten hold under 20%. Specimen: blood. The chain recombines TRBV18 with TRBJ1-4, with TRBD1 identical over 8 bases. This clonotype originated in a woman in her sixties in good health. CDR3: CASSPDRAGEKLFF. In DNA, the CDR3 is TGTGCCAGCTCGCCGGACAGGGCAGGTGAAAAACTGTTTTTT.